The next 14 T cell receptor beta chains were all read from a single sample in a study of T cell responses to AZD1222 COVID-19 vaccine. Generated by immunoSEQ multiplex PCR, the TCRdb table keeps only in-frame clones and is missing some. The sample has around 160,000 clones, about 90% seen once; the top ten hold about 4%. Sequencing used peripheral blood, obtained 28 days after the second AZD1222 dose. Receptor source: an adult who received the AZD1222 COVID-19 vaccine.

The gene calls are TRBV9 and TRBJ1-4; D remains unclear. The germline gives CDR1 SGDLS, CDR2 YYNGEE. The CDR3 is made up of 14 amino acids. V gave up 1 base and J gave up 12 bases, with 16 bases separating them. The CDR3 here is CASSVFSRGNELFF. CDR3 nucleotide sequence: TGTGCCAGCAGCGTATTCTCACGGGGTAACGAACTGTTTTTT.

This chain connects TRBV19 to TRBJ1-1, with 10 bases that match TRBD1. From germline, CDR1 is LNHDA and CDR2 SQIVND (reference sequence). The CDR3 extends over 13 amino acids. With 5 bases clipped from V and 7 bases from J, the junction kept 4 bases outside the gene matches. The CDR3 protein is CASSSGTGDEAFF. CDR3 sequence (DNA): TGTGCCAGTAGTTCGGGGACAGGGGATGAAGCTTTCTTT.

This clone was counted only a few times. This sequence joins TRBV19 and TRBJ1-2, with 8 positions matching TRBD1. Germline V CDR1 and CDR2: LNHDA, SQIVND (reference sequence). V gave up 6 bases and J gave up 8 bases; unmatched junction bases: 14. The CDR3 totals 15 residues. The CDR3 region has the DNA TGTGCCAGTAGAGGACCGGGACAGGACACGGGAGGCTACACCTTC. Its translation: CASRGPGQDTGGYTF.

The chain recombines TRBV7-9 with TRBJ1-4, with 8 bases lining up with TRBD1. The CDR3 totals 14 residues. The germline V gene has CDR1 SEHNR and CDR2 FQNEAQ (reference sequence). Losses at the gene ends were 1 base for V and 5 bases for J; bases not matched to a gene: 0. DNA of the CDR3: TGTGCCAGCAGCTTAGGACAGGGGAATGAAAAACTGTTTTTT. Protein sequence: CASSLGQGNEKLFF.

The CDR3 sequence: CASSKTSGAYNEQFF. The CDR3 region has the DNA TGTGCCAGCAGCAAAACTAGCGGAGCCTACAATGAGCAGTTCTTC. The rearrangement links TRBV11-3 to TRBJ2-1; 8 nucleotides agree with TRBD2. Per the germline V gene, CDR1 is SGHNT and CDR2 is YENEEA. The CDR3 sequence is 15 residues long. With V trimmed by 5 bases and J by 2 bases, 5 bases remained unmatched.

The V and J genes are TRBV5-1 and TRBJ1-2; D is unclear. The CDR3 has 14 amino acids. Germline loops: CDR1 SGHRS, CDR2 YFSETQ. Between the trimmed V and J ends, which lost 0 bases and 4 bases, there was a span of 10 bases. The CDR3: CASSLVSGVYGYTF. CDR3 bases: TGCGCCAGCAGCTTGGTTTCGGGTGTCTATGGCTACACCTTC.

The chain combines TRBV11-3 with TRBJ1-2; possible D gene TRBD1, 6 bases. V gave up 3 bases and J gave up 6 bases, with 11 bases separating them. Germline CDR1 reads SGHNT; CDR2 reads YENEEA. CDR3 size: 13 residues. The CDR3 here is CASSFLRGDGYTF. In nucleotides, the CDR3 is TGTGCCAGCAGCTTTCTTAGGGGGGATGGCTACACCTTC.

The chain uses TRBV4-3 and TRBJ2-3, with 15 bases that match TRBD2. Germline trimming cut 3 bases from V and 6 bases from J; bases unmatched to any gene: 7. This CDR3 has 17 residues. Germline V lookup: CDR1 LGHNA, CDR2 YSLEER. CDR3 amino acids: CASSHLGLAGGGDTQYF. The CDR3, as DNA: TGCGCCAGCAGCCACCTAGGACTAGCGGGAGGGGGGGATACGCAGTATTTT.

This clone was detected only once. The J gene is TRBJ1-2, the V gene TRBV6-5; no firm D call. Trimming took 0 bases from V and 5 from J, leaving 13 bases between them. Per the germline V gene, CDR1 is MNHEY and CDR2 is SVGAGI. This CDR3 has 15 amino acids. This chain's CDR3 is CASSYSGWESYGYTF. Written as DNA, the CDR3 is TGTGCCAGCAGTTACTCCGGATGGGAGAGTTATGGCTACACCTTC.

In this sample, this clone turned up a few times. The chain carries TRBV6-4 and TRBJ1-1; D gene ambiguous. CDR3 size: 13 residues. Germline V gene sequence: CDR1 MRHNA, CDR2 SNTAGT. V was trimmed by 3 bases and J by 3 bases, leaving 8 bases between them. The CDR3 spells CASSEGSDTEAFF. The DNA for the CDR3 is TGTGCCAGCAGTGAGGGGTCCGACACTGAAGCTTTCTTT.

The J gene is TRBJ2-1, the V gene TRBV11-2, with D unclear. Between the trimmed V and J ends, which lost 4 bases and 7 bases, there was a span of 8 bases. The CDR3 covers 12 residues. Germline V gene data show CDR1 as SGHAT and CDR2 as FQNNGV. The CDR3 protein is CASSSGPNEQFF. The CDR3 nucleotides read TGTGCCAGCAGCTCAGGTCCTAATGAGCAGTTCTTC.

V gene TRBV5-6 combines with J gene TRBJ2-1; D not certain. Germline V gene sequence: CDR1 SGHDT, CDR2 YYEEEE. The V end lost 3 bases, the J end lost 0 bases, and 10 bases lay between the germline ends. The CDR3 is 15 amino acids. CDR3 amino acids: CASSSVVSSYNEQFF. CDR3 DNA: TGTGCCAGCAGCTCCGTAGTTAGCTCCTACAATGAGCAGTTCTTC.

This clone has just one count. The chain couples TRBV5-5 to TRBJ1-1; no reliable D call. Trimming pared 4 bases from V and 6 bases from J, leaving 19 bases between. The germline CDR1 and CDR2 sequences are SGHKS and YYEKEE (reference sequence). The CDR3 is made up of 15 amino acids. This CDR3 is CASSPLEVFTPEAFF. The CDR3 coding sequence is TGTGCCAGCAGCCCACTGGAGGTGTTTACCCCTGAAGCTTTCTTT. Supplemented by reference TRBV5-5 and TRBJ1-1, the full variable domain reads DAGVTQSPTHLIKTRGQQVTLRCSPISGHKSVSWYQQVLGQGPQFIFQYYEKEERGRGNFPDRFSARQFPNYSSELNVNALLLGDSALYLCASSPLEVFTPEAFFGQGTRLTVV.

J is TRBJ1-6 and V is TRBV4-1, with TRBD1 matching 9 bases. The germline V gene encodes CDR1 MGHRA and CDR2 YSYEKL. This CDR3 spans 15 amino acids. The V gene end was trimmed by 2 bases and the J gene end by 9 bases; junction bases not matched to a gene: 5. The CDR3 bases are TGCGCCAGCAGCCAAAGGACAGGGGACATTTCACCCCTCCACTTT. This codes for CASSQRTGDISPLHF.